These T cell receptor beta chains were read from a single sample in a study of monozygotic twins with inflammatory bowel disease. TCRdb re-called the 5' RACE reads, yielding one record per CDR3 amino acid sequence without DNA. The sample holds fewer than 550,000 distinct CDR3 sequences. The sequenced material came from blood. These receptors were obtained from a human donor with ulcerative colitis or Crohn's disease, or a healthy co-twin of an affected twin (not recorded which). Each CDR3 is given with its conserved first and last residue. Fields, in order: CDR3 length, J gene, V gene, CDR3 protein.

17 | TRBJ2-1 | TRBV10-3 | CAISDPWKRERNNEQFF
13 | TRBJ1-1 | TRBV3-1 | CASRTQGGTEAFF
13 | TRBJ1-1 | TRBV6-6 | CASSYGRAAPAFF
14 | TRBJ2-7 | TRBV28 | CASSFGTGVGEQYF
15 | TRBJ2-5 | TRBV4-3 | CASSTSGQGGETQYF
14 | TRBJ2-1 | TRBV4-1 | CASSQKGSIDEQFF
17 | TRBJ2-4 | TRBV11-2 | CASSLGRSVGPKNIQYF
13 | TRBJ1-5 | TRBV5-1 | CASSSELDQPQHF
18 | TRBJ1-1 | TRBV27 | CASSLRGAIASQRTEAFF
17 | TRBJ1-4 | TRBV5-1 | CASSLAKRTGGGEKLFF
16 | TRBJ2-3 | TRBV5-4 | CASSFAGGVGPDTQYF
15 | TRBJ2-1 | TRBV20-1 | CSASRTSGIYNEQFF
15 | TRBJ2-1 | TRBV3-1 | CASSQVQGGVNEQFF
16 | TRBJ2-1 | TRBV5-1 | CASSLVAGASYNEQFF
15 | TRBJ1-2 | TRBV27 | CASSRSRSGGYGYTF
14 | TRBJ2-1 | TRBV18 | CASSRKETFDEQFF
13 | TRBJ1-5 | TRBV5-1 | CASSLFSNQPQHF
15 | TRBJ2-7 | TRBV20-1 | CSAILAGDPSYEQYF
12 | TRBJ1-1 | TRBV3-1 | CASSQGRAEAFF
15 | TRBJ2-7 | TRBV7-6 | CASSLRGDSPYEQYF
14 | TRBJ1-2 | TRBV12-3/TRBV12-4 | CASSLRGSEYGYTF
17 | TRBJ1-2 | TRBV6-5 | CASSYDRAGKANYGYTF
13 | TRBJ2-7 | TRBV5-6 | CASSLGARYEQYF
15 | TRBJ2-5 | TRBV7-2 | CASSRASGGTETQYF
14 | TRBJ2-5 | TRBV20-1 | CSAPRRGAGETQYF
12 | TRBJ1-1 | TRBV5-1 | CASSLGEAEAFF
16 | TRBJ2-2 | TRBV5-1 | CASSFTGAGRTGELFF
14 | TRBJ1-4 | TRBV5-8 | CASSSAATNEKLFF
14 | TRBJ2-2 | TRBV18 | CASSPRRGTGELFF
12 | TRBJ2-1 | TRBV11-1 | CASSLTNNEQFF
15 | TRBJ2-1 | TRBV5-1 | CASSTIAGVGNEQFF
15 | TRBJ1-2 | TRBV19 | CASRYEHQANYGYTF
14 | TRBJ2-7 | TRBV20-1 | CSARDGLAGYEQYF
14 | TRBJ1-3 | TRBV4-1 | CASSYDTNGNTIYF
13 | TRBJ2-7 | TRBV20-1 | CSPKVGQGHEQYF
17 | TRBJ2-1 | TRBV20-1 | CSAGSPRRGLGSDEQFF
15 | TRBJ2-7 | TRBV20-1 | CSAPTSGRSSYEQYF
13 | TRBJ2-7 | TRBV30 | CAWSTAGSYEQYF
17 | TRBJ2-5 | TRBV12-3/TRBV12-4 | CASSILRTSGREETQYF
16 | TRBJ2-3 | TRBV6-4 | CASSDAQRTSTDTQYF
15 | TRBJ2-7 | TRBV6-1 | CASTDLNRGRDEQYF
12 | TRBJ2-7 | TRBV28 | CASTGGADEQYF
14 | TRBJ2-5 | TRBV5-1 | CASSSQGGLETQYF
14 | TRBJ2-2 | TRBV7-9 | CASSPSLITGELFF
16 | TRBJ1-5 | TRBV19 | CASSAGTGGRNQPQHF
15 | TRBJ2-7 | TRBV28 | CASSYYWQDTYEQYF
15 | TRBJ2-3 | TRBV4-1 | CASSPGTSNTDTQYF
17 | TRBJ1-5 | TRBV18 | CASSPKDEQGFTQPQHF
14 | TRBJ2-2 | TRBV5-1 | CASSIPASTGELFF
15 | TRBJ2-7 | TRBV12-3/TRBV12-4 | CASSSSSIPPFEQYF
15 | TRBJ2-1 | TRBV13 | CASSLAGVYYNEQFF
16 | TRBJ1-4 | TRBV12-3/TRBV12-4 | CASSSLRPEDREKLFF